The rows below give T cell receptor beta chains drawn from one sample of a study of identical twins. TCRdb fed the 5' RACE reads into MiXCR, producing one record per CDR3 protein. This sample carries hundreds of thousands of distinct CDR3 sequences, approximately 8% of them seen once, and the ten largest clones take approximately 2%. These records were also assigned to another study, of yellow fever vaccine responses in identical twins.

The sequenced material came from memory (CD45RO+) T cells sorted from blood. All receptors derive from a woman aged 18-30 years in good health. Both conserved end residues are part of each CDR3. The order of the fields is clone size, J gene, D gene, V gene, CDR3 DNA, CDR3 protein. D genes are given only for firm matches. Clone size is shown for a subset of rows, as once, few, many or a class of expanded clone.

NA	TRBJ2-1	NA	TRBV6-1	TGTGCCAGCAGCGGGACCGCTCGCTCGGATGAGCAGTTCTTC	CASSGTARSDEQFF
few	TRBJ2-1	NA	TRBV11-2	TGTGCCAGCAGCTTAGATTTGGGACAAAAGTCTGGGGGCTCCTACAATGAGCAGTTCTTC	CASSLDLGQKSGGSYNEQFF
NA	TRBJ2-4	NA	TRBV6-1	TGTGCCAGCAGAGATGGAACCAAAAACATTCAGTACTTC	CASRDGTKNIQYF
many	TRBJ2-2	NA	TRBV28	TGTGCCAGCAGTATCGGGGTTGGCGGGGAGCTGTTTTTT	CASSIGVGGELFF
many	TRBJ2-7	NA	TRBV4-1	TGCGCCAGCAGCCAAGATCACGATTTTGCCTACGAGCAGTACTTC	CASSQDHDFAYEQYF
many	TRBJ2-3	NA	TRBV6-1	TGTGCCAGCAGTCCCCCCGGCAGTCGCACAGATACGCAGTATTTT	CASSPPGSRTDTQYF
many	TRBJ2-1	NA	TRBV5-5	TGTGCCAGCAGCTTGTGGGGAAATGAGCAGTTCTTC	CASSLWGNEQFF
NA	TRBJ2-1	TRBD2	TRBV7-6	TGTGCCAGCATGCCTGTTGGTGGTAGCGGGAGGGCCTCCAATGAGCAGTTCTTC	CASMPVGGSGRASNEQFF
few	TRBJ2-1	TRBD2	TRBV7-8	TGTGCCAGCAGCTCTTACCTAGGACTAGCGGGAGGTTCCTCCTACAATGAGCAGTTCTTC	CASSSYLGLAGGSSYNEQFF
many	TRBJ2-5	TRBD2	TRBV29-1	TGCAGCGCTCCGGATGGCGGGAGGAACCAAGAGACCCAGTACTTC	CSAPDGGRNQETQYF
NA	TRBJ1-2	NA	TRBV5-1	TGCGCCAGCAGCTTGACCGGGGAACCTAACTATGGCTACACCTTC	CASSLTGEPNYGYTF
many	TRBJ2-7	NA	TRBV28	TGTGCCAGCAGTTTACTAGCGAGGTACGAGCAGTACTTC	CASSLLARYEQYF
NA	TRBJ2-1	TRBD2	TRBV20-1	TGCAGTGCTGGTTTCAGCGGGAGGGCCCAGAACTTCTACAATGAGCAGTTCTTC	CSAGFSGRAQNFYNEQFF
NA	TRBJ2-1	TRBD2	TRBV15	TGTGCCACCAGCAGGAGATCTAGCGGGCGCTACAATGAGCAGTTCTTC	CATSRRSSGRYNEQFF
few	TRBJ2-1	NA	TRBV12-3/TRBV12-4	TGTGCCAGCAGCCGAAGCGGAGCCCCGCACACGTTCTTC	CASSRSGAPHTFF
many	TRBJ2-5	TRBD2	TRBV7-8	TGTGCCAGCAGCAAGGGGCCCGGGACTAGCAACAAAAAGACCCAGTACTTC	CASSKGPGTSNKKTQYF
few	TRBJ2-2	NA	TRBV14	TGTGCCAGCAGCCGAACGACTATGAACACCGGGGAGCTGTTTTTT	CASSRTTMNTGELFF
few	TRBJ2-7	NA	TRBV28	TGTGCCACCGTGGGGCAGGTAGGATACGAGCAGTACTTC	CATVGQVGYEQYF
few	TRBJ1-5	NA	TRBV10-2	TGCGCCAGCAGTGACCAGGGAGACGGCAATCAGCCCCAGCATTTT	CASSDQGDGNQPQHF
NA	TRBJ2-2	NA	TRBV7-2	TGTGCCAGCAGTCCAGCGGTCTCTGTCACCGGGGAGCTGTTTTTT	CASSPAVSVTGELFF
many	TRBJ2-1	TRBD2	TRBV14	TGTGCCAGCAGCCAAGAGCTCCGCGCTAGCGGGGGGGCTCTGAATGAGCAGTTCTTC	CASSQELRASGGALNEQFF
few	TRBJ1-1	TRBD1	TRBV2	TGTGCCAGCGCCTTAGTAAGGACAGGGGGCACTGAAGCTTTCTTT	CASALVRTGGTEAFF
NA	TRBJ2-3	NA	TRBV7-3	TGTGCCAGCAGCACCAAGGTTGGCGGAGCTAGCACAGATACGCAGTATTTT	CASSTKVGGASTDTQYF
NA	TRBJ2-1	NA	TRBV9	TGTGCCAGCAGCCCCAGACTGGAACGTGAGCAGTTCTTC	CASSPRLEREQFF
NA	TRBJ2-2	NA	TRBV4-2	TGTGCCAGCAGCCAAGTCGGTGCGAACACCGGGGAGCTGTTTTTT	CASSQVGANTGELFF
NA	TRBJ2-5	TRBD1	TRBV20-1	TGCAGTGCTAGGACAGGGGAGGACGAGAGAGAGACCCAGTACTTC	CSARTGEDERETQYF
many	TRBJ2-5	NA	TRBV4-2	TGTGCCAGCAGCCAAATTCCGGACCAAGAGACCCAGTACTTC	CASSQIPDQETQYF
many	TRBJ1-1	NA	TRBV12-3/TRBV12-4	TGTGCCAGCAGTTTAGTACAGGGAGGGACTGAAGCTTTCTTT	CASSLVQGGTEAFF
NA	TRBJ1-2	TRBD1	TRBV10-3	TGTGCCATCAGCCGACAGGGGGATAAGGGGGGCTACACCTTC	CAISRQGDKGGYTF
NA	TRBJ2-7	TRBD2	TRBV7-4	TGTGCCAGCAACCCGGGGTACCGCGGGAGGTACGAGCAGTACTTC	CASNPGYRGRYEQYF
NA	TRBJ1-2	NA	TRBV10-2	TGCGCCAGCAGTGACCCAGGGGAGGGCTATGGCTACACCTTC	CASSDPGEGYGYTF
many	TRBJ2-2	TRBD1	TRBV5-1	TGCGCCAGCCGTCCCGGGACAGGGATGATCGGGGAGCTGTTTTTT	CASRPGTGMIGELFF
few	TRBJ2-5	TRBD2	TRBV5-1	TGCGCCAGCAGCTTCGGACGGGGCGGGGAGGGGCCACAAGAGACCCAGTACTTC	CASSFGRGGEGPQETQYF
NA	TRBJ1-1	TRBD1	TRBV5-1	TGCGCCAGCAGCTTCTCGACAGGGGGCACTGAAGCTTTCTTT	CASSFSTGGTEAFF
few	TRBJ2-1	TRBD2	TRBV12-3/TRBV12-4	TGTGCCAGCAGTTTATCGGCTATCATTGCGGGGGGGCCTTCAGGCAATGAGCAGTTCTTC	CASSLSAIIAGGPSGNEQFF
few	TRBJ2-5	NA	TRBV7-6	TGTGCCAGCAGCTTGGGGGTCTCCTCAGAGACCCAGTACTTC	CASSLGVSSETQYF
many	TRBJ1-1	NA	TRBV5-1	TGCGCCAGCAGCTTGTTTACCAGTCTGTTGAACACTGAAGCTTTCTTT	CASSLFTSLLNTEAFF
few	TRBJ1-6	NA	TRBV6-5	TGTGCCAGCAGTTACTCACGGGAGTATAATTCACCCCTCCACTTT	CASSYSREYNSPLHF
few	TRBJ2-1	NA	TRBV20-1	TGCAGTGCTAGTTCGGGGCTCTCGGGTAATGAGCAGTTCTTC	CSASSGLSGNEQFF
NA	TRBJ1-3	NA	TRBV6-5	TGTGCCAGCAGTTACTCCCAAGCGTCCTCTGGAAACACCATATATTTT	CASSYSQASSGNTIYF